Following are 27 T cell receptor beta chains from one sample sequenced in a study of T cell changes during pregnancy in multiple sclerosis. TCRdb's copy holds only in-frame clones and misses some; the assay was immunoSEQ multiplex PCR. The sample carries 41,000 or so clones, more than 85% recorded once. The sequencing here drew on CD8+ T cells from peripheral blood mononuclear cells, taken in the third trimester of pregnancy. Source of these receptors: a female donor with multiple sclerosis, enrolled in a pregnancy study.

The chain couples TRBV9 to TRBJ1-2; D not resolved. CDR1 and CDR2 from the germline V gene are SGDLS and YYNGEE. The CDR3 is made up of 15 amino acids. Between the trimmed V and J ends, which lost 0 bases and 8 bases, there was a span of 17 bases. The CDR3 loop is CASSVVPDDVRGYTF. DNA of the CDR3: TGTGCCAGCAGCGTAGTCCCCGACGACGTGCGGGGCTACACCTTC.

J is TRBJ2-2 and V is TRBV9; a possible D gene is TRBD1 (5 bases). The germline V gene has CDR1 SGDLS and CDR2 YYNGEE. CDR3 length equals 15 residues. The ends were cut back, 6 bases at V and 0 bases at J, with 12 bases in the middle. CDR3 DNA sequence: TGTGCCAGCACCCTAGGGGATGCGAACACCGGGGAGCTGTTTTTT. This gives the protein CASTLGDANTGELFF.

This chain links TRBV2 with TRBJ1-2; D unresolved. The length of the CDR3 is 11 residues. V lost 7 bases to trimming and J lost 6 bases, with 9 bases between them. Germline V CDR1 and CDR2: SNHLY, FYNNEI. The chain's CDR3 is CASIGSDGYTF. In DNA form, the CDR3 reads TGTGCCAGCATAGGGAGTGATGGCTACACCTTC. The variable domain in full, with the rest retrieved from reference TRBV2 and TRBJ1-2, is EPEVTQTPSHQVTQMGQEVILRCVPISNHLYFYWYRQILGQKVEFLVSFYNNEISEKSEIFDDQFSVERPDGSNFTLKIRSTKLEDSAMYFCASIGSDGYTFGSGTRLTVV.

In this sample, this clone turned up once. The genes are TRBV28 and TRBJ2-2, with a weak D call TRBD2 (5 bases). Trimming took 1 base from V and 6 from J, leaving 12 bases between them. The germline CDR1 and CDR2 sequences are MDHEN and SYDVKM. The CDR3 contains 15 residues. The DNA of the CDR3 is TGTGCCAGCAGTTTATTGGGAGAGGGCCCCGGGGAGCTGTTTTTT. As protein: CASSLLGEGPGELFF. The whole variable domain, filled in from reference TRBV28 and TRBJ2-2, reads DVKVTQSSRYLVKRTGEKVFLECVQDMDHENMFWYRQDPGLGLRLIYFSYDVKMKEKGDIPEGYSVSREKKERFSLILESASTNQTSMYLCASSLLGEGPGELFFGEGSRLTVL.

This clone showed up just a few times. V and J are TRBV9 and TRBJ2-1; TRBD2 agrees at 11 bases. V gave up 0 bases and J gave up 4 bases; unmatched junction bases: 6. This CDR3 has 17 residues. Germline assignment: CDR1 SGDLS and CDR2 YYNGEE. DNA for the CDR3: TGTGCCAGCAGCGTAGATACTAGCGGGAGCTTGTACAATGAGCAGTTCTTC. It encodes CASSVDTSGSLYNEQFF.

Comment on this clone: Other nucleotide sequences from this sample produce the same CDR3. In DNA, the CDR3 is TGTGCCAGCAGTTATACGGGACTAGCGGGTGGTAATGAGCAGTTCTTC. Amino acid sequence: CASSYTGLAGGNEQFF. The genes are TRBV6-5 and TRBJ2-1, with 12 bases lining up with TRBD2. V was clipped by 3 bases and J by 7 bases; unmatched bases: 7. Looked up from germline, CDR1 is MNHEY and CDR2 is SVGAGI. This CDR3 has 16 amino acids.

The gene calls are TRBV5-1 and TRBJ2-3, with D possibly being TRBD2 (5 bases). CDR1 SGHRS and CDR2 YFSETQ come from the germline V gene. Trimming shortened V by 0 bases and J by 2 bases, and 7 bases separated the two germline ends. The CDR3 is made up of 14 amino acids. The CDR3 sequence is CASSLAGITDTQYF. Here the CDR3 DNA reads TGCGCCAGCAGCTTGGCGGGAATCACAGATACGCAGTATTTT.

The chain couples TRBV6-5 to TRBJ2-7; D is undetermined. This CDR3 spans 13 amino acids. Germline V lookup: CDR1 MNHEY, CDR2 SVGAGI. The ends were cut back, 2 bases at V and 1 base at J, with 6 bases in the middle. CDR3 in amino acids: CASSYGISYEQYF. CDR3 DNA: TGTGCCAGCAGTTACGGCATTTCCTACGAGCAGTACTTC.

The chain couples TRBV15 to TRBJ1-1; D is ambiguous. The V gene lost 0 bases and the J gene lost 6 bases, with 8 bases spanning the gap. There are 13 residues in the CDR3. Looked up from germline, CDR1 is LNHNV and CDR2 is YYDKDF (reference sequence). The CDR3 coding sequence is TGTGCCACCAGCAGAGACCTACTTCCTGAAGCTTTCTTT. This translates into CATSRDLLPEAFF.

This clone was seen just once. At one end the junction does not follow the germline gene, possibly because of a read error. The chain is built from TRBV6-1 and TRBJ1-1, with D tentatively TRBD1 (6 bases). The CDR3 length is 11 residues. The V gene's germline CDR1 is MNHNS and CDR2 SASEGT. CDR3 in amino acids: CASTYGTKSIF. The CDR3 DNA follows: TGTGCCAGCACCTATGGGACAAAATCGATCTTT.

CDR3 DNA sequence: TGTGCCAGCAGCTATGGACAGGCAAACTATGGCTACACCTTC. It codes for CASSYGQANYGYTF. This chain links TRBV7-9 with TRBJ1-2, with 7 bases fitting TRBD1. After removal of 4 bases from V and 2 bases from J, the junction contained 4 bases not matched to a gene. The CDR3 extends over 14 amino acids. The germline V gene has CDR1 SEHNR and CDR2 FQNEAQ (reference sequence). Using reference TRBV7-9 and TRBJ1-2 for the parts outside the CDR3, the full variable domain is DTGVSQNPRHKITKRGQNVTFRCDPISEHNRLYWYRQTLGQGPEFLTYFQNEAQLEKSRLLSDRFSAERPKGSFSTLEIQRTEQGDSAMYLCASSYGQANYGYTFGSGTRLTVV.

This clone was detected once. This rearrangement joins TRBV4-3 to TRBJ1-6, with D perhaps TRBD1 (6 bases). Trimming cost V 2 bases and J 7 bases, with 15 bases left between them. The CDR3 has 16 residues. Germline CDR1 reads LGHNA; CDR2 reads YSLEER. CDR3 coding DNA: TGCGCCAGCAGCCAAACCCACAGGGCAGGCAATTCACCCCTCCACTTT. Its protein is CASSQTHRAGNSPLHF.

The chain combines TRBV11-1 with TRBJ2-5, with 8 positions matching TRBD2. The CDR3 runs to 17 residues. Trimming at V came to 0 bases and at J to 1 base, leaving 7 bases not matched to a gene. Per germline, CDR1 SGHAT and CDR2 FQDESV (reference sequence). CDR3 DNA: TGTGCCAGCAGCTTAGCGAAGGAACTAGCGGCCCAAGAGACCCAGTACTTC. It translates to CASSLAKELAAQETQYF.

This sequence joins TRBV4-3 and TRBJ2-7; D possibly corresponds to TRBD2 (5 bases). V dropped 0 bases and J dropped 2 bases, with 17 bases sitting between them. This CDR3 has 17 amino acids. The germline CDR1 and CDR2 sequences are LGHNA and YSLEER. CDR3 residues: CASSQDRISTGTYEQYF. CDR3 nucleotide sequence: TGCGCCAGCAGCCAAGATCGTATCTCGACGGGGACCTACGAGCAGTACTTC.

The V call is TRBV13, the J call TRBJ1-2; the D is unclear. The CDR3 totals 12 residues. Trimming left V 4 bases short and J 5 bases short, with 8 bases between. From germline, CDR1 is PRHDT and CDR2 FYEKMQ (reference sequence). Here the CDR3 reads CASSSTQYGYTF. CDR3 coding DNA: TGTGCCAGCAGCTCCACTCAATATGGCTACACCTTC.

The chain carries TRBV9 and TRBJ2-3; 7 bases map to TRBD2. The J segment lost 2 bases and the V segment lost 4 bases, leaving 7 bases of the junction unmatched. The CDR3 loop spans 15 amino acids. Looked up from germline, CDR1 is SGDLS and CDR2 is YYNGEE. The CDR3 DNA sequence: TGTGCCAGCAGCATGGGGACTACTGACACAGATACGCAGTATTTT. Translated: CASSMGTTDTDTQYF.

V and J are TRBV4-2 and TRBJ2-7; TRBD2 agrees at 8 bases. Germline V gene data show CDR1 as LGHNA and CDR2 as YNFKEQ. V shed 1 base, J shed 5 bases, and the junction held 7 bases outside the gene matches. The length of the CDR3 is 15 residues. CDR3 sequence (DNA): TGTGCCAGCAGCCAAGCCGGACCGGGAGGGAACGAGCAGTACTTC. It encodes CASSQAGPGGNEQYF.

The rearrangement joins TRBV9 to TRBJ2-5; TRBD2 matches 8 bases. The CDR3 is made up of 15 amino acids. The J segment lost 4 bases and the V segment lost 2 bases, leaving 7 bases of the junction unmatched. Germline-derived CDR1 and CDR2 are SGDLS and YYNGEE. In DNA, the CDR3 is TGTGCCAGCAGCGTTAGCGGGGCCAAAGGAGAGACCCAGTACTTC. Encoded protein: CASSVSGAKGETQYF. Filled out from reference TRBV9 and TRBJ2-5, the complete variable domain reads DSGVTQTPKHLITATGQRVTLRCSPRSGDLSVYWYQQSLDQGLQFLIQYYNGEERAKGNILERFSAQQFPDLHSELNLSSLELGDSALYFCASSVSGAKGETQYFGPGTRLLVL.

The V gene is TRBV21-1, the J gene TRBJ2-1; the table assigns TRBD2, which was not confirmed against the DNA. TRBV21-1 is assigned pseudogene status. The CDR3 has 15 residues. As DNA, the CDR3 is TGTGCCAGCAGCCATACTAGCGGGAGGAAGGATGAGCAGTTCTTC. As protein: CASSHTSGRKDEQFF.

In the case of this clone: The junction shows a germline mismatch at one end, possibly a read error. This sample includes further DNA sequences coding for the same CDR3. J is TRBJ2-5 and V is TRBV11-3; 10 nucleotides line up with TRBD2. Germline-derived CDR1 and CDR2 are SGHNT and YENEEA. The CDR3 totals 16 residues. The CDR3 reads CASSLGPSGGSETQYF. Written as DNA, the CDR3 is TGTGCCAGCAGTTTAGGTCCTAGCGGGGGCTCAGAGACCCAGTACTTC.

The chain has TRBV21-1 and TRBJ2-7; whether TRBD2, the table's D call, matches the DNA was not checked. TRBV21-1 is classified as a pseudogene. The length of the CDR3 is 18 residues. CDR3 in DNA: TGTGCCAGCAGCTCACTCGGACTAGCGGGAGAATCCTCCTACGAGCAGTACTTC. Translation gives CASSSLGLAGESSYEQYF.

The rearrangement joins TRBV11-2 to TRBJ2-7, with a weak D call TRBD2 (6 bases). CDR3 size: 11 residues. V lost 4 bases, J lost 5 bases, and 6 bases lay in between. Per germline, CDR1 SGHAT and CDR2 FQNNGV. The CDR3 region is CASSWGDEQYF. The CDR3 DNA is TGTGCCAGCAGCTGGGGGGACGAGCAGTACTTC.

The V and J genes are TRBV13 and TRBJ2-5, with 7 bases aligning to TRBD1. The CDR3 spans 13 residues. The germline CDR1 and CDR2 sequences are PRHDT and FYEKMQ (reference sequence). V gave up 5 bases and J gave up 4 bases; unmatched junction bases: 4. Here the CDR3 reads CASSPNRGETQYF. The CDR3, as DNA: TGTGCCAGCAGCCCCAACAGGGGAGAGACCCAGTACTTC.

This rearrangement joins TRBV28 to TRBJ2-7; D not resolved. Trimming took 10 bases from V and 3 from J, leaving 28 bases between them. CDR3 length equals 17 residues. CDR1 MDHEN and CDR2 SYDVKM come from the germline V gene. The CDR3 DNA reads as TGTGCCACCTCGATCGAATCGACACACGCATCTCTCTACGAGCAGTACTTC. Translating gives CATSIESTHASLYEQYF.

This sequence joins TRBV9 and TRBJ1-1, with D uncertain. Between the trimmed V and J ends, which lost 1 base and 6 bases, there was a span of 16 bases. This CDR3 has 15 residues. Germline assignment: CDR1 SGDLS and CDR2 YYNGEE. CDR3 in amino acids: CASSVKPLPAAEAFF. The CDR3 DNA reads as TGTGCCAGCAGCGTAAAGCCCCTTCCTGCTGCTGAAGCTTTCTTT.

The V call is TRBV4-3, the J call TRBJ2-5; TRBD2 might be the D (6 bases). Germline V gene data show CDR1 as LGHNA and CDR2 as YSLEER. This CDR3 is built from 16 residues. V was clipped by 0 bases and J by 5 bases, with 16 bases between them. DNA of the CDR3: TGCGCCAGCAGCCAAGATGTGGAGACTAGGTGGGAGACCCAGTACTTC. Its protein product is CASSQDVETRWETQYF.

The CDR3 DNA reads as TGTGCCAGCAGCGTAGGGGGCAATAGCAATCAGCCCCAGCATTTT. Its translation is CASSVGGNSNQPQHF. This sequence joins TRBV9 and TRBJ1-5; D is perhaps TRBD1 (5 bases). CDR1 is SGDLS, CDR2 YYNGEE, per germline. The germline V and J ends were trimmed by 0 bases and 0 bases, with 7 bases remaining between them. The CDR3 contains 15 residues.